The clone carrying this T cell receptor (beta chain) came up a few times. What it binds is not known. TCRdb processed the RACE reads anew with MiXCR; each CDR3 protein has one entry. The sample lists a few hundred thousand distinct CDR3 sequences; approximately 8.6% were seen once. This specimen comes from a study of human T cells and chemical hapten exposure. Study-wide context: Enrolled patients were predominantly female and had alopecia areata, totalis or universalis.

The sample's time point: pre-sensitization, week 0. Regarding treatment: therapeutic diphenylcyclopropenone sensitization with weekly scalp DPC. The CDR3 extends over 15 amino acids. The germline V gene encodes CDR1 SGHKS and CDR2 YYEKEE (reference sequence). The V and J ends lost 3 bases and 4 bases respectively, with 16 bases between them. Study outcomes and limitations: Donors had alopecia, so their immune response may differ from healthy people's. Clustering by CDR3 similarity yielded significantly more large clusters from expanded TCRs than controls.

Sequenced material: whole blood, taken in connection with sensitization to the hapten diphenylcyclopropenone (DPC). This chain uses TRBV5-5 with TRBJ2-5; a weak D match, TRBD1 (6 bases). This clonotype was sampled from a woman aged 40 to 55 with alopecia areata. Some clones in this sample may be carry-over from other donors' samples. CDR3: CASSSSIGGSETQYF. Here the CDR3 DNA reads TGTGCCAGCAGCTCCTCAATAGGGGGTTCAGAGACCCAGTACTTC.